This T cell receptor (beta chain) was captured in a study of blood T cell repertoires in COVID-19. Study overall: Sources were T cells, B-cell-depleted T cells, or PBMCs; the material itself was cDNA or gDNA.

Sequencing used immunoSEQ multiplex PCR; TCRdb keeps in-frame clones, though not all of them. Here the sample spans 200,000 or so clones, about 80% being singletons. Participant ages covered roughly 18 to 89 years across 20 to 25 US areas. Two negative PCRs, clearance, or symptom resolution characterized the recovered Cohort 3 donors. The CDR3 covers 14 residues. CDR1 is SGHKS and CDR2 is YYEKEE in the germline V gene (reference sequence). The ends lost 3 bases at V and 4 bases at J; junction bases unmatched: 5. The chain employs TRBV5-5 and TRBJ2-3; 7 nucleotides align to TRBD2. This clonotype originated in a man aged 35-49 years who had recovered from COVID-19. Specimen: PBMCs or T cells enriched from blood (not recorded which). The DNA for the CDR3 is TGTGCCAGCAGCTCCGGACTAGTCTCAGATACGCAGTATTTT. This translates into CASSSGLVSDTQYF.